These T cell receptor beta chains were read from a single sample in a study of patients and donors after allogeneic stem cell transplantation. TCRdb itself ran the RT-PCR reads through MiXCR, one entry per CDR3 protein. This table has 900,000 to 1,000,000 distinct CDR3 sequences, roughly 18% appearing once. The sample comprised blood, either unsorted or a sorted T cell fraction (not recorded which). The receptors here all came from a human donor who was either an allogeneic HSCT recipient or a stem cell or donor lymphocyte infusion donor (not recorded which). It is not recorded whose cells these are; they may come from a transplant donor. The CDR3 runs from the conserved cysteine through the conserved F or W. The order of the fields is clone size, D gene, J gene, V gene, CDR3 protein, CDR3 DNA. D genes are given only for firm matches. Size tells how often a clone was seen (once, few, many) or the class of an expanded clone, and some rows leave it out.

many TRBD1 TRBJ2-7 TRBV7-9 CASSSRDRAYEQYF TGTGCCAGCAGCTCGAGGGACAGGGCCTACGAGCAGTACTTC
few TRBD1 TRBJ1-2 TRBV29-1 CSVEGGQCFECYTF TGCAGCGTTGAGGGGGGACAGTGTTTTGAGTGCTACACCTTC
- TRBD1 TRBJ2-2 TRBV24-1 CATSRQGEAGELFF TGTGCCACCAGCCGACAGGGGGAGGCCGGGGAGCTGTTTTTT
- - TRBJ2-7 TRBV27 CASSLRADGAYEQYF TGTGCCAGCAGTTTGAGGGCAGACGGAGCCTACGAGCAGTACTTC
once - TRBJ2-7 TRBV27 CASSSRLGGEQYF TGTGCCAGCAGTTCCCGCTTGGGTGGGGAGCAGTACTTC
few - TRBJ2-1 TRBV11-2 CASSSGDSPINEQFF TGTGCCAGCAGCTCAGGGGACTCGCCTATCAATGAGCAGTTCTTC
- TRBD2 TRBJ2-1 TRBV15 CATSRDPPAGLGANEQFF TGTGCCACCAGCAGAGATCCCCCGGCGGGACTAGGGGCCAATGAGCAGTTCTTC
few - TRBJ1-4 TRBV20-1 CSATPGSEGEKLFF TGCAGTGCTACCCCGGGCTCCGAGGGTGAAAAACTGTTTTTT
- - TRBJ1-1 TRBV5-1 CASSFWGETEAFF TGCGCCAGCAGCTTTTGGGGGGAGACTGAAGCTTTCTTT
- TRBD1 TRBJ1-5 TRBV20-1 CSAQTGGNQPQHF TGCAGTGCCCAGACAGGGGGCAATCAGCCCCAGCATTTT
- TRBD1 TRBJ1-1 TRBV12-3/TRBV12-4 CASSIPGLGQGNTEAFF TGTGCCAGCAGTATACCTGGGCTGGGACAGGGGAACACTGAAGCTTTCTTT
few TRBD1 TRBJ1-5 TRBV4-1 CASSRGTGVNQPQHF TGCGCCAGCAGCCGGGGGACAGGGGTCAATCAGCCCCAGCATTTT
many TRBD1 TRBJ2-2 TRBV28 CASNQGARTGELFF TGTGCCAGCAACCAGGGGGCCCGTACCGGGGAGCTGTTTTTT
few - TRBJ2-5 TRBV15 CATSKFGETQYF TGTGCCACCAGCAAATTTGGGGAGACCCAGTACTTC
- TRBD1 TRBJ2-1 TRBV5-1 CASSFLLPQGVFFYNEQFF TGCGCCAGCAGCTTTTTACTCCCACAGGGGGTATTTTTCTACAATGAGCAGTTCTTC
- - TRBJ2-3 TRBV29-1 CSVEQTSSTDTQYF TGCAGCGTTGAACAGACCTCTAGCACAGATACGCAGTATTTT
- - TRBJ2-3 TRBV6-4 CASSGTADTQYF TGTGCCAGCAGTGGTACTGCAGATACGCAGTATTTT
- - TRBJ1-5 TRBV4-2 CASSWQGDSNQPQHF TGTGCCAGCAGCTGGCAGGGAGATAGCAATCAGCCCCAGCATTTT
- TRBD2 TRBJ2-1 TRBV5-1 CASSYLAGDYTDEQFF TGCGCCAGCAGCTATTTGGCCGGGGACTATACAGATGAGCAGTTCTTC
- - TRBJ2-1 TRBV20-1 CSASLGTPSYNEQFF TGCAGTGCTAGTCTCGGGACACCTTCCTACAATGAGCAGTTCTTC
few - TRBJ1-3 TRBV5-1 CASSFNGQQGSSGNTIYF TGCGCCAGCAGCTTCAATGGACAACAGGGCTCCTCTGGAAACACCATATATTTT
few TRBD1 TRBJ2-7 TRBV27 CASSFQGQYYEQYF TGTGCCAGCAGTTTCCAGGGACAGTACTACGAGCAGTACTTC
few TRBD2 TRBJ2-3 TRBV15 CATSHPKSGRTDTQYF TGTGCCACCAGCCATCCAAAGAGCGGGAGGACAGATACGCAGTATTTT